This record covers a single T cell receptor (beta chain). Its antigen is not known. This CDR3 contains 16 residues. CDR1 and CDR2 (germline): SGHRS, YFSETQ. V was shortened by 0 bases and J by 0 bases, with 12 bases between the two germline ends. The data derive from a study of shared clonotypes between healthy human individuals. Overall study results and limits: Depth was large, yet rarefaction showed that sorted-subset sequencing was incomplete. Naive CD4 clonotypes overlapped across a few donors at about 5.2%.

Sequencing used immunoSEQ multiplex PCR; TCRdb keeps in-frame clones, though not all of them. The profile covers over a million clones, with about 75% appearing a single time and about 1.5% taken by the ten largest. A CD45RA+ naive subset and a CD45RA-negative memory subset were split from CD4+ cells. The chain is built from TRBV5-1 and TRBJ1-2; D not resolved. Sequences were obtained from memory CD4+ T cells sorted from blood. Subset indicated: CD45RA-negative fraction. The sequence was collected from a man aged 18-30 years in good health. CDR3: CASSLGRSNTNYGYTF. The CDR3 region has the DNA TGCGCCAGCAGCTTGGGACGCTCAAACACTAACTATGGCTACACCTTC. The full variable domain, with the rest looked up from reference TRBV5-1 and TRBJ1-2, is KAGVTQTPRYLIKTRGQQVTLSCSPISGHRSVSWYQQTPGQGLQFLFEYFSETQRNKGNFPGRFSGRQFSNSRSEMNVSTLELGDSALYLCASSLGRSNTNYGYTFGSGTRLTVV.